This TCR beta chain was recorded in a study of cytomegalovirus exposure and HLA in healthy donors. Using immunoSEQ multiplex PCR, the repertoire was profiled, and TCRdb retains in-frame clones only, with some absent. This sample has 80,000 to 90,000 clones; 95% to 97% occur once, and the top ten carry 0.78%. The CDR3 is made up of 13 amino acids. Trimming removed 5 bases at V and 7 bases at J, with 12 bases between. CDR1 is MNHEY and CDR2 is SVGAGI in the germline V gene. The chain uses TRBV6-5 and TRBJ2-1; D might be TRBD1 (6 bases). The material sequenced was PBMCs. The origin of this receptor is a man aged 18 to 29 in good health and CMV-seronegative. The CDR3 sequence is CASSPPGQNEQFF. CDR3 sequence (DNA): TGTGCCAGCAGTCCCCCAGGACAGAATGAGCAGTTCTTC.